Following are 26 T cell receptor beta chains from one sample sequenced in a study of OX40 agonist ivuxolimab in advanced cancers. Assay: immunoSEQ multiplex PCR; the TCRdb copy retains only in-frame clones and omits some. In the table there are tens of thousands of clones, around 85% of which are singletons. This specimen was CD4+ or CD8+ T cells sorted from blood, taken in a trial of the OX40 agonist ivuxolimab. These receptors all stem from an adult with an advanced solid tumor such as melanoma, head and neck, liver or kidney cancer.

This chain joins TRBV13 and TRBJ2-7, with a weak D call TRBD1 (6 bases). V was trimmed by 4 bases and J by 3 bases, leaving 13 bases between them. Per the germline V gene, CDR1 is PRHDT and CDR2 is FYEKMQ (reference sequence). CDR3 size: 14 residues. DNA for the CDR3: TGTGCCAGCAGCTCCTTGACAGGAAACTACGAGCAGTACTTC. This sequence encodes CASSSLTGNYEQYF.

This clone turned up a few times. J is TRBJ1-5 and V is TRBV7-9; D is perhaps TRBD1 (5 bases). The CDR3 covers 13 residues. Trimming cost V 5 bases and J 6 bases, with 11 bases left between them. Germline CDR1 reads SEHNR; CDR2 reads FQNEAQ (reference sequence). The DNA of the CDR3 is TGTGCCAGCAGCGGGGGTGGGAGTCAGCCCCAGCATTTT. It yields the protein CASSGGGSQPQHF.

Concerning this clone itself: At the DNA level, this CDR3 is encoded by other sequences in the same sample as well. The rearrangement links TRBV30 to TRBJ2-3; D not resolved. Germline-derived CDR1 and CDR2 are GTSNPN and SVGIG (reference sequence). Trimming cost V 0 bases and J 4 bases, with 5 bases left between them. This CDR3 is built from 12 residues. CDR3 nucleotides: TGTGCCTGGAGTGTACAAGCAGATACGCAGTATTTT. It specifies CAWSVQADTQYF.

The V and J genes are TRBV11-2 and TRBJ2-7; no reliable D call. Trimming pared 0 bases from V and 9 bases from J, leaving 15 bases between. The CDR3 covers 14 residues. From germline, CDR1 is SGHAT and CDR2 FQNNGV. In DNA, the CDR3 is TGTGCCAGCAGCTTAGATCAGGATCCGGACGGGCAGTACTTC. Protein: CASSLDQDPDGQYF.

CDR3 protein: CASSLDRALREFF. The CDR3 DNA sequence: TGTGCCAGCAGCTTGGACAGGGCTCTCCGAGAGTTCTTC. The J gene is TRBJ2-1, the V gene TRBV5-4, with D possibly matching TRBD1 (6 bases). With 0 bases removed from V and 14 bases from J, the gap between germline ends came to 15 bases. Germline CDR1 and CDR2: SGHNT and YYREEE (reference sequence). CDR3 size: 13 residues.

CDR3 sequence: CACRDRSTDTQYF. Here the CDR3 DNA reads TGTGCCTGCCGGGACAGGAGCACAGATACGCAGTATTTT. The V gene is TRBV6-1, the J gene TRBJ2-3; 8 bases align to TRBD1. There are 13 residues in the CDR3. Trimming removed 11 bases from V and 0 bases from J; junction bases left unmatched: 4. Germline V gives CDR1 MNHNS, CDR2 SASEGT.

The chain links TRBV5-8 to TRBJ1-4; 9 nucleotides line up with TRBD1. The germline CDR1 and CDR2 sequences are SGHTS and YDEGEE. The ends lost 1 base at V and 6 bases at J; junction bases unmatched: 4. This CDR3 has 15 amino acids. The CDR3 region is CASSLFRQGDEKLFF. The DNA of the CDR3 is TGTGCCAGCAGCTTGTTCCGACAGGGGGATGAAAAACTGTTTTTT.

The CDR3 DNA reads as TGTGCCAGCAACGTAGATTTTAGTGGGGAAGCTTTCTTT. Amino acids: CASNVDFSGEAFF. The rearrangement joins TRBV5-4 to TRBJ1-1; D unclear. Looked up from germline, CDR1 is SGHNT and CDR2 is YYREEE (reference sequence). The CDR3 covers 13 residues. Trimming left V 6 bases short and J 8 bases short, with 17 bases between.

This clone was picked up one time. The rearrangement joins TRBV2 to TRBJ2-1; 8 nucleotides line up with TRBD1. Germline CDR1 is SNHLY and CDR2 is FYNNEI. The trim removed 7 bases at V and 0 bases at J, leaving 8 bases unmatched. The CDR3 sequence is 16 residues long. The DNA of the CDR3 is TGTGCCAGCACCGATGACAGGGGCTTCTCCTACAATGAGCAGTTCTTC. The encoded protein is CASTDDRGFSYNEQFF.

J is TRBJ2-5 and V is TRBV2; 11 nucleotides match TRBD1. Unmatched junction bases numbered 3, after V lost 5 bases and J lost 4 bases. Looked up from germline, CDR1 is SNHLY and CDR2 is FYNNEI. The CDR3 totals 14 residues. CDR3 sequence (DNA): TGTGCCAGCAGTTGGACAGGGGGCGGAGAGACCCAGTACTTC. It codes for CASSWTGGGETQYF.

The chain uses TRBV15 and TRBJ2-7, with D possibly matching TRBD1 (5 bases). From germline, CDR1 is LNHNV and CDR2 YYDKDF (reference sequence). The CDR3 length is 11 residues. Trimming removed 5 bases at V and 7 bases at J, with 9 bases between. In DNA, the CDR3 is TGTGCCACCAGCGCAGGGCGGGAGCAGTACTTC. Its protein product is CATSAGREQYF.

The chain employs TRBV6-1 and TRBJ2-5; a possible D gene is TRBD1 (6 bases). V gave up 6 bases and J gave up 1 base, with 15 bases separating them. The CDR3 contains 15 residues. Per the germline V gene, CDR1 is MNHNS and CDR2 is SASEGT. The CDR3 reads CASRRDRTPQETQYF. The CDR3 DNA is TGTGCCAGCAGGAGAGACAGGACCCCCCAAGAGACCCAGTACTTC.

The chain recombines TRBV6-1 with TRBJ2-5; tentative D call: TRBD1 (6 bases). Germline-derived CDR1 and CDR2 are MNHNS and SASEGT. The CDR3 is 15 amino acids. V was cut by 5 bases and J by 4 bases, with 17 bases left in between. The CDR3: CASSRYGQGLETQYF. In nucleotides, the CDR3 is TGTGCCAGCAGTAGGTACGGGCAGGGGTTAGAGACCCAGTACTTC.

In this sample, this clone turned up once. CDR3 loop: CASSKFPGQGVVEQYF. The CDR3 DNA reads TGTGCCAGCAGCAAATTCCCGGGACAGGGCGTTGTCGAGCAGTACTTC. The chain employs TRBV21-1 and TRBJ2-7; no DNA check was done on the table's D call, TRBD1. TRBV21-1 is marked as a pseudogene. This CDR3 comprises 16 residues.

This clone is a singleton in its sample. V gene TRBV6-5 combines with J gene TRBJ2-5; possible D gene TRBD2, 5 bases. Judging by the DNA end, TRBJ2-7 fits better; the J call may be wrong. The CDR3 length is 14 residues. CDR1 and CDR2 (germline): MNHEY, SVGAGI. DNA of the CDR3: TGTGCCAGCAGTTACGAGAGGGTTGGATACGAGCAGTACTTC. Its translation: CASSYERVGYEQYF.

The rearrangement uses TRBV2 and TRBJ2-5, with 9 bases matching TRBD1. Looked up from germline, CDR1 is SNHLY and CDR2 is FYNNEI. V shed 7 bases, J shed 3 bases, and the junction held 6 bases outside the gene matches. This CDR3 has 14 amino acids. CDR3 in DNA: TGTGCCAGCAATCGCCGGGACAGGGAAGAGACCCAGTACTTC. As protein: CASNRRDREETQYF. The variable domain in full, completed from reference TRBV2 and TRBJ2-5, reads EPEVTQTPSHQVTQMGQEVILRCVPISNHLYFYWYRQILGQKVEFLVSFYNNEISEKSEIFDDQFSVERPDGSNFTLKIRSTKLEDSAMYFCASNRRDREETQYFGPGTRLLVL.

As DNA, the CDR3 is TGTGCCAGCAGCTTGGGGCAGAACACAGATACGCAGTATTTT. Translated: CASSLGQNTDTQYF. The V and J genes are TRBV5-8 and TRBJ2-3; D unresolved. From germline, CDR1 is SGHTS and CDR2 YDEGEE. The V end lost 0 bases, the J end lost 2 bases, and 7 bases lay between the germline ends. This CDR3 has 14 amino acids.

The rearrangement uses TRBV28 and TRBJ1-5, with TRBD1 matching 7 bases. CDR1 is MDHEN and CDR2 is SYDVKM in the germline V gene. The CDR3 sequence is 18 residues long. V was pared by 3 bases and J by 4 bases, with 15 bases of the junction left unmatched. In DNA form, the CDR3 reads TGTGCCAGCAGTTTCGCCTGGGACAGAAAAAATGTTAATCAGCCCCAGCATTTT. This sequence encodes CASSFAWDRKNVNQPQHF.

In nucleotides, the CDR3 is TGTGCCAGCAGCCAAGAAAACCAGCAAGAGACCCAGTACTTC. It is translated as CASSQENQQETQYF. This chain connects TRBV14 to TRBJ2-5; no reliable D call. Trimming pared 0 bases from V and 2 bases from J, leaving 7 bases between. The CDR3 length is 14 residues. CDR1 and CDR2 (germline): SGHDN, FVKESK. Full variable domain (remainder filled in from reference TRBV14 and TRBJ2-5): EAGVTQFPSHSVIEKGQTVTLRCDPISGHDNLYWYRRVMGKEIKFLLHFVKESKQDESGMPNNRFLAERTGGTYSTLKVQPAELEDSGVYFCASSQENQQETQYFGPGTRLLVL.

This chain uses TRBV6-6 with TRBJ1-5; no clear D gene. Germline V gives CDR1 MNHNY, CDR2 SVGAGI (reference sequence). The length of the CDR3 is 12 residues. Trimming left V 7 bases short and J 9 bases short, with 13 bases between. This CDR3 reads CASISGAGPQHF. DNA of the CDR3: TGTGCCAGCATCTCCGGAGCCGGGCCCCAGCATTTT.

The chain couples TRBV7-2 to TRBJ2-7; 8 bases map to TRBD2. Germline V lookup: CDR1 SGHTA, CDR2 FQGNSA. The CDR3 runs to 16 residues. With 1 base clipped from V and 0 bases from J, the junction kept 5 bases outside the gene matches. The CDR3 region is CASSLVFLAGSYEQYF. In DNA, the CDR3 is TGTGCCAGCAGCTTAGTTTTCCTAGCGGGCTCCTACGAGCAGTACTTC.

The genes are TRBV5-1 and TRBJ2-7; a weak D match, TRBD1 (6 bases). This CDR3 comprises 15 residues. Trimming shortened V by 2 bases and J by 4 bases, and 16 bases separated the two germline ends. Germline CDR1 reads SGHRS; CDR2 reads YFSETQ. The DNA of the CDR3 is TGCGCCAGCAGCTTATCCGGGACATTTTTTTACGAGCAGTACTTC. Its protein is CASSLSGTFFYEQYF.

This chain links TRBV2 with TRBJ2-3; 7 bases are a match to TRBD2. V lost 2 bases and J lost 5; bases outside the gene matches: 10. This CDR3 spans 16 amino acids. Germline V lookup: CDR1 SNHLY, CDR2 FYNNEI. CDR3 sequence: CASSERSSSGKDTQYF. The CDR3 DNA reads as TGTGCCAGCAGTGAAAGGTCGTCTAGCGGTAAAGATACGCAGTATTTT.

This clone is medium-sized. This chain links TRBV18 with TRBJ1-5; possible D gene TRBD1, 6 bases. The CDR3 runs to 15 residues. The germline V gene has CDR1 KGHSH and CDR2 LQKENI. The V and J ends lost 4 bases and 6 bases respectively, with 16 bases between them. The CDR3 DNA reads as TGTGCCAGCTCACTTGTACAGGGTATGGGTCAGCCCCAGCATTTT. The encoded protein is CASSLVQGMGQPQHF. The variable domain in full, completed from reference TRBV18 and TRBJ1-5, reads NAGVMQNPRHLVRRRGQEARLRCSPMKGHSHVYWYRQLPEEGLKFMVYLQKENIIDESGMPKERFSAEFPKEGPSILRIQQVVRGDSAAYFCASSLVQGMGQPQHFGDGTRLSIL.

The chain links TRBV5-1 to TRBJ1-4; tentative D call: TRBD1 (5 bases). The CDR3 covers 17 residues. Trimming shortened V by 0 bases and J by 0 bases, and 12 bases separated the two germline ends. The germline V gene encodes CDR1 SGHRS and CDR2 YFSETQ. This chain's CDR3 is CASSLAGYRSTNEKLFF. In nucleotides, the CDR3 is TGCGCCAGCAGCTTGGCAGGATACAGGTCAACTAATGAAAAACTGTTTTTT.

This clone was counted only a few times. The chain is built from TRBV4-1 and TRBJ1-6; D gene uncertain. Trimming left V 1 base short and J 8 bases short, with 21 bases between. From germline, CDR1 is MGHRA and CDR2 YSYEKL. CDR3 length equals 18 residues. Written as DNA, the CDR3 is TGCGCCAGCAGCCAAGCGAGGGTGGTGGCCCTGGGTGATTCACCCCTCCACTTT. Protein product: CASSQARVVALGDSPLHF.